The T cell receptor (beta chain) under discussion was sequenced for a study of blood T cells in healthy people across ages. This clonotype was seen a few times. With a J-beta primer mix and a sample-barcoded 5' primer, a second PCR ran roughly 6 to 11 cycles. TCRdb passed the 5' RACE reads through MiXCR, listing each CDR3 protein once. The profile covers over 1,500,000 distinct CDR3 sequences, with roughly 43% appearing a single time and around 23% taken by the ten largest. Germline V gives CDR1 SGHRS, CDR2 YFSETQ. Between the trimmed V and J ends, which lost 0 bases and 5 bases, there was a span of 20 bases. The CDR3 is made up of 17 amino acids.

V usage is TRBV5-1 and J usage is TRBJ2-5; D may be TRBD1 or TRBD2 (5 bases each). This TCR came from a human donor in good health. The sample was blood. CDR3 in amino acids: CASSLVTGRTPPETQYF. CDR3 sequence (DNA): TGCGCCAGCAGCTTGGTCACGGGGCGAACTCCCCCGGAGACCCAGTACTTC.